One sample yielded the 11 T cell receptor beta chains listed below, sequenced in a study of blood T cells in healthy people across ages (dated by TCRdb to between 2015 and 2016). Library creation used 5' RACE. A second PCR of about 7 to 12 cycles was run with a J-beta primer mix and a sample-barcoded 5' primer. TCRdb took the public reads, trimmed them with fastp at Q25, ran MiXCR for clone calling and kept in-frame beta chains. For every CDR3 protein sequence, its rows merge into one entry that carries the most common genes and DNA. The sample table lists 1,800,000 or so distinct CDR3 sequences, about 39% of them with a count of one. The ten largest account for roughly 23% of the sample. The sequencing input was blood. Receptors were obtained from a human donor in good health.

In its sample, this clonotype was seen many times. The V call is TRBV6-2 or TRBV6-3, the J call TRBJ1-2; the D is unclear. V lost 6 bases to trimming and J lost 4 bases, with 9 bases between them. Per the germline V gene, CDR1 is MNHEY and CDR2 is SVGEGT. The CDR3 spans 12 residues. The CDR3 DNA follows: TGTGCCAGCAGCTCCCGGAGCTATGGCTACACCTTC. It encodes CASSSRSYGYTF.

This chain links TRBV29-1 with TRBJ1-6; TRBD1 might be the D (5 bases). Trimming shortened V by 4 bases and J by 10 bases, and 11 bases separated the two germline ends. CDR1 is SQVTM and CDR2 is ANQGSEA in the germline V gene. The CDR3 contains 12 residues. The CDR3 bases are TGCAGCGTTGGGCACCAGGGATCACCCCTCCACTTT. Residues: CSVGHQGSPLHF.

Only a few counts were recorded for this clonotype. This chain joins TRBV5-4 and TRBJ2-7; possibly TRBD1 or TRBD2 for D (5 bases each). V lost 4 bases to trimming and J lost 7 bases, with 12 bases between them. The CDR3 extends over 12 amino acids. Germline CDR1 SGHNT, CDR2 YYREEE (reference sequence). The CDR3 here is CASSAGTREQYF. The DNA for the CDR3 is TGTGCCAGCAGCGCCGGGACGAGGGAGCAGTACTTC. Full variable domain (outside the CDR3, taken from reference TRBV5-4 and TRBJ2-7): ETGVTQSPTHLIKTRGQQVTLRCSSQSGHNTVSWYQQALGQGPQFIFQYYREEENGRGNFPPRFSGLQFPNYSSELNVNALELDDSALYLCASSAGTREQYFGPGTRLTVT.

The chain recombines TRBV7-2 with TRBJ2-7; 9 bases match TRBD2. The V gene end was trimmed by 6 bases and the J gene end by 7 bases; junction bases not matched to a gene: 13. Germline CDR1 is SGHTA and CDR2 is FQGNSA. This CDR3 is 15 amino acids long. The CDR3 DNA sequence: TGTGCCAGCAGTTATAGAGCGGGGGGCTCTAGGGAGCAGTACTTC. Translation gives CASSYRAGGSREQYF.

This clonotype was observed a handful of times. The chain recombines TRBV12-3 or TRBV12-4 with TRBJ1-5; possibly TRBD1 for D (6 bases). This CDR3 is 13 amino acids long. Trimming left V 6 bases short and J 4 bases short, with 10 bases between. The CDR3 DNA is TGTGCCAGCAGAGGACAGATTAATCAGCCCCAGCATTTT. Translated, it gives CASRGQINQPQHF.

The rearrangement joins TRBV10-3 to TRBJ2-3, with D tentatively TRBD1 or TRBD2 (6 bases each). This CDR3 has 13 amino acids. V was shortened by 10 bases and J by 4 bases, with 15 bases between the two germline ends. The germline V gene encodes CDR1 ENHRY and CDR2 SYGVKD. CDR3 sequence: CATVGGAADTQYF. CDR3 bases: TGTGCCACGGTGGGGGGCGCAGCAGATACGCAGTATTTT.

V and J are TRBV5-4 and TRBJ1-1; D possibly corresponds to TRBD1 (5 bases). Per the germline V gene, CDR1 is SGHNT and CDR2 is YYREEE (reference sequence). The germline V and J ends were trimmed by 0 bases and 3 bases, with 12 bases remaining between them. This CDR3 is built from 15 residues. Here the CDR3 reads CASSLDPGGDTEAFF. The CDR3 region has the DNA TGTGCCAGCAGCTTGGATCCCGGAGGGGACACTGAAGCTTTCTTT.

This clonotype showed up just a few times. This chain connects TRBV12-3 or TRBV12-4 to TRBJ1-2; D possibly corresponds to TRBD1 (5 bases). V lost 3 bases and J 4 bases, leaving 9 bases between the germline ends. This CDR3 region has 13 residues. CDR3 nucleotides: TGTGCCAGCAGTTTGACAGATGTCTATGGCTACACCTTC. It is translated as CASSLTDVYGYTF.

For the CDR3, the DNA is TGTGCCAGCAACCGACGGCAGAAGATTTATGGCTACACCTTC. This codes for CASNRRQKIYGYTF. This rearrangement joins TRBV13 to TRBJ1-2, with D unresolved. The CDR3 extends over 14 amino acids. The germline gives CDR1 PRHDT, CDR2 FYEKMQ (reference sequence). V was trimmed by 7 bases and J by 5 bases, leaving 17 bases between them.

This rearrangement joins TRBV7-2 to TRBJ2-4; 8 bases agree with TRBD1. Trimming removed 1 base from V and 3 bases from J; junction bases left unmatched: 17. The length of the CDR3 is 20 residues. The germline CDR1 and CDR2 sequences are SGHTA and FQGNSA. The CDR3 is CASSLGPGGSTGAYKNIQYF. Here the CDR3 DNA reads TGTGCCAGCAGCTTAGGCCCAGGGGGCTCGACAGGGGCCTACAAAAACATTCAGTACTTC.

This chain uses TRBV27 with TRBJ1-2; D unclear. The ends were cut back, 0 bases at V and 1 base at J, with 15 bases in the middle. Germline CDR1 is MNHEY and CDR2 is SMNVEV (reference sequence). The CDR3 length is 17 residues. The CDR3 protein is CASSLSAGTRLNYGYTF. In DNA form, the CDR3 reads TGTGCCAGCAGTTTATCGGCCGGAACAAGACTTAACTATGGCTACACCTTC.